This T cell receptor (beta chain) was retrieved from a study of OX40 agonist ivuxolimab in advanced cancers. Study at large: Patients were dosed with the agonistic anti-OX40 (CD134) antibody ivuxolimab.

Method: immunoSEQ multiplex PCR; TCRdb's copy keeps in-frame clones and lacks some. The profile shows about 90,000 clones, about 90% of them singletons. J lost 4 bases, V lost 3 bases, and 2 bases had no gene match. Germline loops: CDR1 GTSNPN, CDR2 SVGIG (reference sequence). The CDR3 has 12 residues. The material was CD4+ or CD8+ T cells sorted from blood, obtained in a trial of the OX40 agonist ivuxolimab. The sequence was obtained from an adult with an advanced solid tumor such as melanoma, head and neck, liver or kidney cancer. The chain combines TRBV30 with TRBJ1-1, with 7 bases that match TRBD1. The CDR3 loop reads CAWRGTATEAFF. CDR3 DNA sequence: TGTGCCTGGAGGGGGACAGCCACTGAAGCTTTCTTT.